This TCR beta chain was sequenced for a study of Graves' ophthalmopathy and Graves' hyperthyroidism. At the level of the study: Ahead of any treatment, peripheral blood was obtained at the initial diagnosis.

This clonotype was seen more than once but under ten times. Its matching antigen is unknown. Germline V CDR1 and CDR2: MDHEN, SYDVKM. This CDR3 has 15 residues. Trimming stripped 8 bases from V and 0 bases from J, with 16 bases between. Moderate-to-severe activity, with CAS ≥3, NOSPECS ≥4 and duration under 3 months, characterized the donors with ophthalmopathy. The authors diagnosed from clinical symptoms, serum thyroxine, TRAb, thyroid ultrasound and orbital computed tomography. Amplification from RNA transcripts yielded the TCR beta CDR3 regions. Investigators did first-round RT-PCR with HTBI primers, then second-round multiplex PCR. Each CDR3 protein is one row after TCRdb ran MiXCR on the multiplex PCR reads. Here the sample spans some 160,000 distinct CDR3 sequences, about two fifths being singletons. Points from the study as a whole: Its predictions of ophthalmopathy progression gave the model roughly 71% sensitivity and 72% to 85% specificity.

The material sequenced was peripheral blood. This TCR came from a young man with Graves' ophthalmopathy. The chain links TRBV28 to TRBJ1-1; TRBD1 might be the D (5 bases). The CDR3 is CASSPQEDMNTEAFF. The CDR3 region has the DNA TGTGCCAGCTCACCACAAGAGGACATGAACACTGAAGCTTTCTTT.